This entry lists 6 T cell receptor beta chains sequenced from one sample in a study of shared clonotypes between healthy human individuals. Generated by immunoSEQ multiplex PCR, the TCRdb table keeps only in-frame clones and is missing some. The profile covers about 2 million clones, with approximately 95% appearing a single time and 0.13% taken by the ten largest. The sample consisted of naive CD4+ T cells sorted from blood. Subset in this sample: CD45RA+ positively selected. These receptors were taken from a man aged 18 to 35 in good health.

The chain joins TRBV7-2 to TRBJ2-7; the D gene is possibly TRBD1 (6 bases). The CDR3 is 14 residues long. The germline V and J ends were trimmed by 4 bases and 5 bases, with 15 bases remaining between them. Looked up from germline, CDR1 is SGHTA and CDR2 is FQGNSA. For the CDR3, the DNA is TGTGCCAGCAGCTCACGACAGGTTCCCCACGAGCAGTACTTC. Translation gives CASSSRQVPHEQYF.

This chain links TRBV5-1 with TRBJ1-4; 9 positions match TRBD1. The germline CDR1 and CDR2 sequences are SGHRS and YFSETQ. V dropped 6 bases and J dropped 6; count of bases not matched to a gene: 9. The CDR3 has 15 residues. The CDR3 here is CASKLTGTGHEKLFF. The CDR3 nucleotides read TGCGCCAGCAAACTAACCGGGACAGGGCATGAAAAACTGTTTTTT.

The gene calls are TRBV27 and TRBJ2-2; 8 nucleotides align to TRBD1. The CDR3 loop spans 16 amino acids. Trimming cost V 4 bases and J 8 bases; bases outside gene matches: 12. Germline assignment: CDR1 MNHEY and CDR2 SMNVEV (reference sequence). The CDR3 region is CASSWIGQGAAGELFF. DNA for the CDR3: TGTGCCAGCAGTTGGATTGGCCAGGGGGCAGCAGGGGAGCTGTTTTTT.

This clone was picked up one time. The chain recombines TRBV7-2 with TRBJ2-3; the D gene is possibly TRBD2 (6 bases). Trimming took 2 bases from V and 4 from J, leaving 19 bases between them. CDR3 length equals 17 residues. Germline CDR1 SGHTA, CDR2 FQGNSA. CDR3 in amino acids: CASSLMARGRSPDTQYF. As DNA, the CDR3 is TGTGCCAGCAGCTTAATGGCTCGTGGGAGGTCGCCAGATACGCAGTATTTT.

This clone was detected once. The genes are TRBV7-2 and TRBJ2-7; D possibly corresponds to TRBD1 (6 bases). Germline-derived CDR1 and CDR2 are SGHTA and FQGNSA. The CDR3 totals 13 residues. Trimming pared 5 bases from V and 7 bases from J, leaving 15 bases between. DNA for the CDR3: TGTGCCAGCAGCCCAGGGCAGGGGTGGGAGCAGTACTTC. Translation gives CASSPGQGWEQYF.

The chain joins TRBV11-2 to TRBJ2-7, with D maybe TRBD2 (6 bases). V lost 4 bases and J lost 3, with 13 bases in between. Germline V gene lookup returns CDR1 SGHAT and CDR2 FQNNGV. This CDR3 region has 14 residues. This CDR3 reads CASSSLAVYYEQYF. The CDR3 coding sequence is TGTGCCAGCAGCTCGTTAGCGGTATACTACGAGCAGTACTTC. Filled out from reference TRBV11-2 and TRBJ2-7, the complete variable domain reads EAGVAQSPRYKIIEKRQSVAFWCNPISGHATLYWYQQILGQGPKLLIQFQNNGVVDDSQLPKDRFSAERLKGVDSTLKIQPAKLEDSAVYLCASSSLAVYYEQYFGPGTRLTVT.